This T cell receptor beta chain emerged from a study of early T cells in non-severe SARS-CoV-2 infection. About the study: Sequencing input comprised bulk RNA from unsorted whole blood; chain pairing was not available. Study-wide points: Matching with VDJdb favored anti-spike CD8 responses (missing private and CD4 specificities).

This clonotype was seen many times. Its antigen is as yet unknown. Individual cDNA molecules each received unique molecular identifiers attached to them. TCRdb used MiXCR to reprocess the 5' RACE reads, holding one entry per CDR3 protein. The sample has approximately 33,000 distinct CDR3 sequences, 3.9% seen once. Germline V lookup: CDR1 SQVTM, CDR2 ANQGSEA. CDR3 length: 12 amino acids. Trimming removed 5 bases from V and 3 bases from J; junction bases left unmatched: 2. This chain uses TRBV29-1 with TRBJ2-3, with 7 bases matching TRBD1. The TCR was taken from an adult who was a healthcare worker with PCR-confirmed SARS-CoV-2 infection or an uninfected control (not recorded which). Sequenced material: whole blood. The DNA for the CDR3 is TGCAGCGTTCGCAGGGGGACAGATACGCAGTATTTT. It codes for CSVRRGTDTQYF.